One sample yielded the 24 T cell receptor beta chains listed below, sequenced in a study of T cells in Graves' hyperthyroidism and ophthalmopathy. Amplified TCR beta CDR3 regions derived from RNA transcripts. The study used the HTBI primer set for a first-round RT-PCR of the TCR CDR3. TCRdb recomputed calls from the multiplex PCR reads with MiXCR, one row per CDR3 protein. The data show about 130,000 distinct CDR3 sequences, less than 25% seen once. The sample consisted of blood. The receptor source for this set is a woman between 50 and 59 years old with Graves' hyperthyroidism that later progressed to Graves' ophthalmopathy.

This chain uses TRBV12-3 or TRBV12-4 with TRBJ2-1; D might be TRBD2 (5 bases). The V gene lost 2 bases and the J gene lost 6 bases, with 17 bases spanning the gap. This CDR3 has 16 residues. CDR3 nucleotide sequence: TGTGCCAGCAGTTTATTTCGGGGAGAAAAGGGCAATGAGCAGTTCTTC. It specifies CASSLFRGEKGNEQFF.

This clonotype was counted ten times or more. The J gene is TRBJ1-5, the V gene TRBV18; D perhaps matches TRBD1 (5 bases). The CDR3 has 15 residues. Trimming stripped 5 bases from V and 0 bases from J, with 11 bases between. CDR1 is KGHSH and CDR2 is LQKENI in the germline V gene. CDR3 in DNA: TGTGCCAGCTCAGACCGACAGATTAGCAATCAGCCCCAGCATTTT. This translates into CASSDRQISNQPQHF.

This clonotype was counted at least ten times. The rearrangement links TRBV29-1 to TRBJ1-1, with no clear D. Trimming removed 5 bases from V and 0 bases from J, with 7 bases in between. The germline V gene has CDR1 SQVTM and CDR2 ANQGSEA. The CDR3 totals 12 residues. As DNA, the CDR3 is TGCAGCGTTTATGGGCTGAACACTGAAGCTTTCTTT. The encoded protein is CSVYGLNTEAFF.

The CDR3 bases are TGTGCCAGTAGTATGACAGGGGCTTCACCCCTCCACTTT. Translation: CASSMTGASPLHF. The rearrangement links TRBV19 to TRBJ1-6; 8 nucleotides agree with TRBD1. Trimming took 3 bases from V and 9 from J; bases not matched to a gene: 1. Looked up from germline, CDR1 is LNHDA and CDR2 is SQIVND (reference sequence). The CDR3 has 13 residues.

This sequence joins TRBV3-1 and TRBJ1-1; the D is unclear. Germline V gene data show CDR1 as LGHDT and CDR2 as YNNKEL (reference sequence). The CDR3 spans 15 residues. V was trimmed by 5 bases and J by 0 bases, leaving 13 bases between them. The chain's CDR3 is CASSTADMLNTEAFF. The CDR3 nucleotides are TGTGCCAGCAGCACCGCGGATATGTTGAACACTGAAGCTTTCTTT.

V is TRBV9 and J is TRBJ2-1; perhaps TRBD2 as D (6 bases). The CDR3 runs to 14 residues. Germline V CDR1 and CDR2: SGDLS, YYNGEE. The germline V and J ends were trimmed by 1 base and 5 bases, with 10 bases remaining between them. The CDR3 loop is CASSVRTTNNEQFF. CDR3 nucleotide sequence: TGTGCCAGCAGCGTAAGGACTACCAACAATGAGCAGTTCTTC.

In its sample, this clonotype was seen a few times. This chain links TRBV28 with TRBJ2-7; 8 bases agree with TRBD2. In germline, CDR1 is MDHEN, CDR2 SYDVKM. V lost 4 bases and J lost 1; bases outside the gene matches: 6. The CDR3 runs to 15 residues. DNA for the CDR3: TGTGCCAGCAGTTGGGGGGGGACTAGGTCCTACGAGCAGTACTTC. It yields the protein CASSWGGTRSYEQYF.

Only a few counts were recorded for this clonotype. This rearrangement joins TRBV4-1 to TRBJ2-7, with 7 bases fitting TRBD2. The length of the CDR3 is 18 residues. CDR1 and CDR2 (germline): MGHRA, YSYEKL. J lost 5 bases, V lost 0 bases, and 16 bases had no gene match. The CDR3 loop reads CASSQDREGSGAGDEQYF. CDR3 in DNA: TGCGCCAGCAGCCAAGATCGAGAGGGAAGCGGCGCGGGAGACGAGCAGTACTTC.

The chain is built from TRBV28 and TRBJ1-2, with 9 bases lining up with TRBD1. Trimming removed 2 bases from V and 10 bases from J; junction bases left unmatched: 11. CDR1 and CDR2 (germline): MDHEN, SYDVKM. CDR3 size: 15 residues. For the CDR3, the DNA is TGTGCCAGCAGTTTAACAGAACCGGGACAGGGATCCTACACCTTC. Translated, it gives CASSLTEPGQGSYTF.

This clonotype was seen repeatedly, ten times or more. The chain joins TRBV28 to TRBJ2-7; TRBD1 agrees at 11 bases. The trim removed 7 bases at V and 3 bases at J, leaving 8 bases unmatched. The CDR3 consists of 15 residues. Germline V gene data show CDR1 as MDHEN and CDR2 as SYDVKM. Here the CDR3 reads CASIQGGTGGYEQYF. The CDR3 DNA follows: TGTGCCAGCATTCAAGGGGGGACAGGGGGCTACGAGCAGTACTTC.

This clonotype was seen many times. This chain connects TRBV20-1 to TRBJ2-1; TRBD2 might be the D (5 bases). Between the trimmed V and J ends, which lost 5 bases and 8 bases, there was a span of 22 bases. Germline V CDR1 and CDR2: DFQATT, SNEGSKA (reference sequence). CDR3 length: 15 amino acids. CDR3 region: CSAPVAGPSKDEQFF. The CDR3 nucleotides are TGCAGTGCTCCGGTGGCGGGTCCCAGTAAGGATGAGCAGTTCTTC.

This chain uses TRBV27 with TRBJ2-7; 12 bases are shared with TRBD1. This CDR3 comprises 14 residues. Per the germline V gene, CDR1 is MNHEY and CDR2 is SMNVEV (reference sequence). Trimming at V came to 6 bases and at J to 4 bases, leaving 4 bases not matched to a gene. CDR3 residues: CASSRDRGHYEQYF. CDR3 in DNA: TGTGCCAGCAGCCGGGACAGGGGGCATTACGAGCAGTACTTC.

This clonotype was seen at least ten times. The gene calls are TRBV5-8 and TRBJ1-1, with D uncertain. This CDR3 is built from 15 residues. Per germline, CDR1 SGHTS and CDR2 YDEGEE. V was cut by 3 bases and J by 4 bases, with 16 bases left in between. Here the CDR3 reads CASSSDLYMGTEAFF. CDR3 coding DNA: TGTGCCAGCAGCTCTGACCTCTATATGGGCACTGAAGCTTTCTTT. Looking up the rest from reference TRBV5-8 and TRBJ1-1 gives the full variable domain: EAGVTQSPTHLIKTRGQQATLRCSPISGHTSVYWYQQALGLGLQFLLWYDEGEERNRGNFPPRFSGRQFPNYSSELNVNALELEDSALYLCASSSDLYMGTEAFFGQGTRLTVV.

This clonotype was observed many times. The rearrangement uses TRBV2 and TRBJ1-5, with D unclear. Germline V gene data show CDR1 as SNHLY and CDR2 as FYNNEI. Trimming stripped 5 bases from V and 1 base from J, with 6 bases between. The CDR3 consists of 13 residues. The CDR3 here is CASSPDSNQPQHF. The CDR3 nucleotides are TGTGCCAGCAGTCCAGACAGCAATCAGCCCCAGCATTTT.

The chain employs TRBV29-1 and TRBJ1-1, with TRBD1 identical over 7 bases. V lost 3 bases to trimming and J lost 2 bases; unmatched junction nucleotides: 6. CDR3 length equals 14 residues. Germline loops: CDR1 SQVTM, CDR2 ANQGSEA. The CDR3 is CSVDRGQRNTEAFF. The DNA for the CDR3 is TGCAGCGTTGATCGGGGACAGAGAAACACTGAAGCTTTCTTT.

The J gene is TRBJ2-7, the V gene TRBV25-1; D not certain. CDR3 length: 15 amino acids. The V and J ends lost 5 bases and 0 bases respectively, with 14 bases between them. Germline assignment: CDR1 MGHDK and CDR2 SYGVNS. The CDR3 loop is CASSPKRLDSYEQYF. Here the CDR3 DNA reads TGTGCCAGCAGTCCCAAGAGGTTGGACTCCTACGAGCAGTACTTC.

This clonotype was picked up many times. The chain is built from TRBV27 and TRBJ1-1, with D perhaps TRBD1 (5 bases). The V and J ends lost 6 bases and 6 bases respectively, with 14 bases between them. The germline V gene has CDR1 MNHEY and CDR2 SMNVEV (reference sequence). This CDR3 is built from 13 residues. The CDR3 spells CASRTTGRSEAFF. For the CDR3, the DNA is TGTGCCAGCAGAACCACAGGTCGTTCTGAAGCTTTCTTT.

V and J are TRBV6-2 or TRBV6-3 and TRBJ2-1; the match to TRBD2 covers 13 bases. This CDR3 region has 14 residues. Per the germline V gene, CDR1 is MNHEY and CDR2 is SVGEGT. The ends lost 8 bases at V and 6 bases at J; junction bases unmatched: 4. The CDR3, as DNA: TGTGCCAGCCGCGGGACTAGCGGGGCCAATGAGCAGTTCTTC. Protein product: CASRGTSGANEQFF.

CDR3 sequence (DNA): TGTGCCAGCTCACCGGATAGCGGGGGAGCAGGAGATACGCAGTATTTT. It encodes CASSPDSGGAGDTQYF. This chain uses TRBV18 with TRBJ2-3, with TRBD2 matching 9 bases. V was pared by 3 bases and J by 5 bases, with 9 bases of the junction left unmatched. CDR3 length: 16 residues. From germline, CDR1 is KGHSH and CDR2 LQKENI.

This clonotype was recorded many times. CDR3 nucleotides: TGTGCCAGCTCACCTATGCAGGGGGTTCAAGAGACCCAGTACTTC. This gives the protein CASSPMQGVQETQYF. The V gene is TRBV18, the J gene TRBJ2-5, with TRBD1 matching 7 bases. Trimming took 3 bases from V and 2 from J; bases not matched to a gene: 6. This CDR3 region has 15 residues. Germline assignment: CDR1 KGHSH and CDR2 LQKENI.

The CDR3 bases are TGTGCCAGCATCCCCGGGACGGGTTATAATTCACCCCTCCACTTT. Protein sequence: CASIPGTGYNSPLHF. The chain has TRBV28 and TRBJ1-6; the D gene is possibly TRBD1 (5 bases). Germline CDR1 is MDHEN and CDR2 is SYDVKM. This CDR3 spans 15 amino acids. V was cut by 7 bases and J by 4 bases, with 14 bases left in between.

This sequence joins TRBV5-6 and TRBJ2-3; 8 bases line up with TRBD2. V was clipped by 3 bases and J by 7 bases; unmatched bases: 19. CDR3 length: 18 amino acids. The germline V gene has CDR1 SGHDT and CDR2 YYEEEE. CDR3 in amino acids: CASSSSLGLDESLNTQYF. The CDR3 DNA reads TGTGCCAGCAGCTCTTCTTTGGGACTAGACGAAAGTTTAAATACGCAGTATTTT.

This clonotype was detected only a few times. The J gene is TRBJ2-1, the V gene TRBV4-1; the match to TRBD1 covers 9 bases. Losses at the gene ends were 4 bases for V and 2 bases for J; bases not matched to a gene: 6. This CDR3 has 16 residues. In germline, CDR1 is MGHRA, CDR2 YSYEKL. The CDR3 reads CASSRLGTGPYNEQFF. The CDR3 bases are TGCGCCAGCAGCCGACTAGGGACAGGGCCCTACAATGAGCAGTTCTTC.

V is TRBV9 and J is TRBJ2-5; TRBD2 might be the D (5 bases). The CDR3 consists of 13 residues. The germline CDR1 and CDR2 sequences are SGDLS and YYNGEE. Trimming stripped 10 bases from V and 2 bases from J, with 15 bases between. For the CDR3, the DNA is TGTGCCGGTGCCAGCGGACCTCAAGAGACCCAGTACTTC. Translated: CAGASGPQETQYF.